Listed here is a single T cell receptor beta chain. The antigen it recognizes is unknown. The input lacks base qualities; no much larger clone sits a single base away. These data are taken from a study of blood T cell repertoires in COVID-19 (dated by TCRdb to the early 2020s). About the full investigation: Samples from collaborators originated in the United States, Italy and Spain and spanned both the acute and convalescent phases of COVID-19. Where HLA class I and class II types were available, the types were taken from metadata supplied by the sample provider, not from assay-based typing. The repertoires were made available in a free public database intended to serve as a resource for research on the immune response to SARS-CoV-2. The material from the prospective study consisted of cDNA or gDNA derived from T cells, B-cell-depleted T cells, or PBMCs. The dataset comprised deeply sampled blood TCRbeta repertoires from subjects exposed to, actively infected with, or recovered from COVID-19. The sample metadata nearly always contained a de-identified subject ID, COVID-19 status, age in years and sex. Samples came from the ongoing ImmuneRACE study (first 160 participants) plus 1,254 subjects from 6 global collaborators. Overall study outcomes, separate from this receptor: The quantity of clinical and demographic metadata differed by source and by participant and was supplied without curation.

TCRbeta CDR3 regions were amplified from genomic DNA using the immunoSEQ Assay, a bias-controlled multiplex PCR. The authors' pipeline ran thus. The number of nucleated cells in each sample was estimated from the amplification of reference gene primers within the assay. To quantify the absolute abundance of each unique TCRbeta CDR3 rearrangement, sequence reads were collapsed and filtered. For each sample, productive Simpson clonality was calculated by taking the square root of Simpson's diversity index across productive rearrangements. TCRdb limited this immuneACCESS table to in-frame rearrangements with V and J called. A share of clones is missing; checked studies link under half to unresolved V genes, and the rest is unexplained. Clone size and the V and J calls come from that table; the DNA yielded D and trimming. For this sample there are hundreds of thousands of clones; around nine tenths appear just once. Over 1% of the sample is held by the ten biggest clonotypes.

At the junction V is shortened by 3 bases and J by 5 bases; bases outside the gene matches: 12. Reading from cysteine to phenylalanine, the CDR3 counts 16 amino acids. Just the 48-base CDR3 DNA is kept, in frame starting at base 1. From a lookup of the germline V gene, CDR1 and CDR2 are SGHRS and YFSETQ. Collaborating institutions collected whole blood in K2EDTA tubes following their own protocols. For TCRbeta analysis, collaborators shipped samples as frozen whole blood, isolated PBMCs, or DNA extracted from either of those sample types. The sequenced sample was peripheral blood. The chain is encoded by TRBV5-1 joined to TRBJ2-7, and 9 bases in between align with TRBD2. The clonotype comes from a man aged 65 to 79 with acute or convalescent COVID-19. The CDR3 protein: CASSSYTGTSFDEQYF. The sequenced DNA is TGCGCCAGCAGCTCCTACACCGGGACTAGCTTCGACGAGCAGTACTTC. Beyond the CDR3, the reference TRBV5-1 and TRBJ2-7 genes provide the residues; the full variable domain reads: KAGVTQTPRYLIKTRGQQVTLSCSPISGHRSVSWYQQTPGQGLQFLFEYFSETQRNKGNFPGRFSGRQFSNSRSEMNVSTLELGDSALYLCASSSYTGTSFDEQYFGPGTRLTVT.